The present TCR beta chain was sequenced within a study of T cell repertoires in cytomegalovirus infection. There are 14 residues in the CDR3. Trimming took off 1 base at V and 5 bases at J, with 8 bases between the two ends. Germline V gene sequence: CDR1 SGHVS, CDR2 FNYEAQ. This clonotype came up many times. Antigen unknown. MiXCR, run by TCRdb on the reads, gives a single entry per CDR3 protein. The sample lists more than 110,000 distinct CDR3 sequences; over 30% were seen once. The clonotype comes from a human donor in good health (CMV status not recorded). Some clones in this sample may be carry-over from other donors' samples. Sequencing used CD8+ T cells from cultured PBMCs, obtained from culture after CMV antigen stimulation. The chain joins TRBV7-6 to TRBJ2-2, with D uncertain. CDR3 sequence (DNA): TGTGCCAGCAGCTTAGGTCACCCGACCGGGGAGCTGTTTTTT. Translated: CASSLGHPTGELFF.